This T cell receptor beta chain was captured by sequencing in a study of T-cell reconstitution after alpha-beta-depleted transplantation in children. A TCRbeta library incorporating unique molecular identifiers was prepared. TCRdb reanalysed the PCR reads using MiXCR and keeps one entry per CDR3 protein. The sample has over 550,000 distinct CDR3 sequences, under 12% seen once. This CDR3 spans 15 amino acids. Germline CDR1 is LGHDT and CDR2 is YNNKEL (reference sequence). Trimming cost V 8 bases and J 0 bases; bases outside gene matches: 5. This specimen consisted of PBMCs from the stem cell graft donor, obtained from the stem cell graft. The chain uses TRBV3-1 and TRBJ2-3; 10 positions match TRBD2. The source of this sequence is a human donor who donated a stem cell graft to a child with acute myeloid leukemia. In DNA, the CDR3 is TGTGCCAGCGGAGGACTAGCGGAAAGCACAGATACGCAGTATTTT. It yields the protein CASGGLAESTDTQYF.